This TCR beta chain was identified during a study of vaccination and CD4 T cells after COVID-19 (dated by TCRdb to 2022 to 2024). For the wider study: Convalescent patients had a positive SARS-CoV-2 result on nasal swab PCR, and of these patients, under ten had mild disease and one had severe disease. In under twelve COVID-19 convalescent patients and several infection-naive healthy vaccine recipients, researchers compared the spike-specific CD4+ TCR repertoire from before mRNA vaccination with the repertoire from after. Post-COVID blood samples from convalescent patients were collected a median of around 110 days after diagnosis, with a range of 35 to 161 days. The time from the second vaccine dose to post-vaccine blood sampling had a median of roughly 70 days and ranged from about 14 to 241 days. Participants received two doses of either the Pfizer-BioNTech BNT162b2 vaccine (n=8) or the Moderna mRNA-1273 vaccine (n=2). In the convalescent cohort there were six males and four females, among whom were two Hispanic individuals, seven Caucasians, two Asians and one multiracial person.

Compared with germline, V lacks 1 base and J lacks 6 bases; bases without a gene match: 4. Reading from cysteine to phenylalanine, the CDR3 counts 16 amino acids. This entry keeps only the CDR3 DNA: 48 bases, framed from base 1. The CDR1 and CDR2 encoded by the germline V gene are LGHNA and YNFKEQ. Libraries were constructed by PCR. Instrument used: Illumina iSeq 100. In the paper's pipeline: Non-productive sequences were removed, and CDR3s not starting with C, not ending with F or W, or shorter than 7 amino acids were discarded. Levenshtein distances (stringdist) and unrooted phylogenetic trees (ape) in R version 3.6.1 were used to assess CDR3 homology. Using fastp at Q25 and MiXCR, TCRdb reprocessed the public reads and kept productive beta chains. Identical CDR3 proteins give one entry, which carries the most common genes and DNA. The V and J calls follow TCRdb's processing rather than the paper's. This sample lists 15,000 to 20,000 distinct CDR3 sequences; 62% were detected once. The top ten constitute about 0.94% of the sample.

About this clonotype itself: It has no known antigen specificity. The input lacks base qualities; no much larger clone sits a single base away.

The convalescent patients' positive SARS-CoV-2 PCR tests fell between March and December 2020, which was before the Alpha, Beta and Delta variants emerged in the United States. Ficoll-Paque Plus gradient centrifugation was used to isolate PBMCs from whole blood, and the isolated PBMCs were then either used fresh or cryopreserved at -140C. The paper's findings and limits, for the study overall: An increase in the median number of SARS-CoV-2-reactive clonotypes from 20 to 25 after infection to some 38 after vaccination was observed, but the change was not found to be significant. In convalescent patients, a median 86.3% of post-vaccine SARS-CoV-2-reactive clones were detected only after vaccination, and vaccine-specific priming was suggested by this finding. Relatively few convalescent patients were included in the study, and early timepoints after natural infection were not analyzed. Nearly all vaccine-specific clones in convalescent patients (304 of 307) were mono-reactive for SARS-CoV-2 spike rather than cross-reactive with common cold coronaviruses.

Here the sequenced sample was CD4+ T cells from blood, taken before SARS-CoV-2 vaccination. The clonotype comes from a human donor who had recovered from COVID-19. The chain links TRBV4-2 with TRBJ2-1; 12 bases in the middle match TRBD2. CDR3 reads: CASSQGLAGEGNEQFF. The DNA is TGTGCCAGCAGCCAAGGACTAGCGGGAGAAGGCAATGAGCAGTTCTTC.